This T cell receptor (beta chain) was sequenced for a study of cytomegalovirus exposure and HLA in healthy donors. The CDR3 has 14 amino acids. V shed 6 bases and J 5 bases; nucleotides not matched to a gene: 7. Germline-derived CDR1 and CDR2 are SNHLY and FYNNEI. The study ran its PCR with 60 Vbeta and 13 Jbeta primers. The repertoire was sequenced with immunoSEQ multiplex PCR; TCRdb's copy has only in-frame clones and lacks some. The data hold fewer than 150,000 clones, with roughly 78% observed a single time. The gene calls are TRBV2 and TRBJ1-5, with 7 bases aligning to TRBD1. The TCR was taken from a man aged 40-50 years in good health and CMV-seropositive. Sequencing was performed on PBMCs. The CDR3 spells CASRVFTGDQPQHF. The CDR3 DNA sequence: TGTGCCAGCAGAGTTTTTACAGGGGATCAGCCCCAGCATTTT.